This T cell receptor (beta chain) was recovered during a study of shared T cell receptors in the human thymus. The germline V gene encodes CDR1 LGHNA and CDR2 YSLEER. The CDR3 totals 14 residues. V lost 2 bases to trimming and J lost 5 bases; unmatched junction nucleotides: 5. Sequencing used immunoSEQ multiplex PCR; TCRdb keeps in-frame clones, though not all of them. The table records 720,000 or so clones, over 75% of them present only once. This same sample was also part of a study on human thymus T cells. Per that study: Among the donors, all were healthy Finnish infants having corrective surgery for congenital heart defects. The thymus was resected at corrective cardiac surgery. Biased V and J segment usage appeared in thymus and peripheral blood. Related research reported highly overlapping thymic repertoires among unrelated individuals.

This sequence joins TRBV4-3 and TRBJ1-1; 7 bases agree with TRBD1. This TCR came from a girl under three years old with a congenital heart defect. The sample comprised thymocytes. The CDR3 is CASSQNAGGTEAFF. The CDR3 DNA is TGCGCCAGCAGCCAAAATGCAGGGGGAACTGAAGCTTTCTTT.